This T cell receptor beta chain derives from a study of T cells in Graves' hyperthyroidism and ophthalmopathy. Whole-study context: Peripheral blood was collected at initial diagnosis, before any treatment.

This clonotype was counted ten times or more. TCR beta CDR3 region amplification was performed from RNA transcripts. With the HTBI primer set, the TCR CDR3 went through a first round of RT-PCR. TCRdb used MiXCR to reprocess the multiplex PCR reads, holding one entry per CDR3 protein. Here the sample spans about 700,000 distinct CDR3 sequences, around 15% being singletons. Stable disease denoted Graves' hyperthyroidism without ophthalmopathy progression within 18 months. This CDR3 spans 17 amino acids. Looked up from germline, CDR1 is MDHEN and CDR2 is SYDVKM. V lost 4 bases, J lost 1 base, and 20 bases lay in between.

The sample consisted of blood. The V call is TRBV28, the J call TRBJ2-7, with D possibly being TRBD1 (5 bases). The sequence was collected from a woman aged 18 to 35 with Graves' hyperthyroidism. CDR3 in amino acids: CASSSYLGWQGSYEQYF. The CDR3, as DNA: TGTGCCAGCAGTTCTTATTTAGGTTGGCAGGGATCCTACGAGCAGTACTTC. Based on the CDR3 plus reference TRBV28 and TRBJ2-7, the full variable domain is DVKVTQSSRYLVKRTGEKVFLECVQDMDHENMFWYRQDPGLGLRLIYFSYDVKMKEKGDIPEGYSVSREKKERFSLILESASTNQTSMYLCASSSYLGWQGSYEQYFGPGTRLTVT.